The 32 T cell receptor beta chains presented below share a single source sample, sequenced in a study of shared clonotypes between healthy human individuals. Clones were sequenced by immunoSEQ multiplex PCR, and TCRdb holds only the in-frame ones, with some missing. The sample gives 2 million to 3 million clones, 90% to 95% of which show up once; 0.36% is in the top ten. Input material: naive CD4+ T cells from PBMCs. The subset is: CD45RA+ positively selected. The receptors were gathered from a man between 18 and 29 years old in good health. Some clones in this sample may be carry-over from other donors' samples.

V is TRBV5-1 and J is TRBJ1-5; TRBD1 is a possible D gene (6 bases). Germline CDR1 is SGHRS and CDR2 is YFSETQ. The CDR3 has 14 amino acids. V was pared by 3 bases and J by 3 bases, with 10 bases between. The CDR3 protein is CASSSGQINQPQHF. In nucleotides, the CDR3 is TGCGCCAGCAGCTCAGGACAGATCAATCAGCCCCAGCATTTT. Full variable domain (rest looked up from reference TRBV5-1 and TRBJ1-5): KAGVTQTPRYLIKTRGQQVTLSCSPISGHRSVSWYQQTPGQGLQFLFEYFSETQRNKGNFPGRFSGRQFSNSRSEMNVSTLELGDSALYLCASSSGQINQPQHFGDGTRLSIL.

This clone was seen once. The chain is built from TRBV28 and TRBJ2-1; maybe TRBD2 (5 bases). The CDR3 contains 14 residues. With 7 bases removed from V and 0 bases from J, the gap between germline ends came to 10 bases. Germline lookup yields CDR1 MDHEN and CDR2 SYDVKM. CDR3 sequence (DNA): TGTGCCAGCATACGAGGGCCCTCCTACAATGAGCAGTTCTTC. Amino acid sequence: CASIRGPSYNEQFF.

The chain uses TRBV18 and TRBJ1-2; D is undetermined. Between the trimmed V and J ends, which lost 2 bases and 5 bases, there was a span of 12 bases. The CDR3 extends over 14 amino acids. The V gene's germline CDR1 is KGHSH and CDR2 LQKENI. The CDR3 reads CASSPEGGRYGYTF. CDR3 DNA sequence: TGTGCCAGCTCACCAGAGGGTGGTAGATATGGCTACACCTTC.

The chain links TRBV4-3 to TRBJ2-1, with 8 positions matching TRBD1. CDR3 size: 15 residues. With 1 base clipped from V and 7 bases from J, the junction kept 6 bases outside the gene matches. From germline, CDR1 is LGHNA and CDR2 YSLEER. The CDR3 DNA sequence: TGCGCCAGCAGCCAAGGGGCAGGGGGCATTAATGAGCAGTTCTTC. This encodes CASSQGAGGINEQFF.

Written as DNA, the CDR3 is TGTGCCTGGACCCAGTTAGCGTCTAGCACAGATACGCAGTATTTT. This encodes CAWTQLASSTDTQYF. The V call is TRBV30, the J call TRBJ2-3; D possibly corresponds to TRBD2 (5 bases). Trimming stripped 4 bases from V and 0 bases from J, with 14 bases between. The germline V gene encodes CDR1 GTSNPN and CDR2 SVGIG (reference sequence). The CDR3 extends over 15 amino acids.

V is TRBV5-6 and J is TRBJ1-5; D possibly corresponds to TRBD1 (5 bases). The CDR3 has 12 amino acids. Per the germline V gene, CDR1 is SGHDT and CDR2 is YYEEEE. The germline V and J ends were trimmed by 4 bases and 8 bases, with 10 bases remaining between them. The CDR3 region is CASSPPREPQHF. In nucleotides, the CDR3 is TGTGCCAGCAGCCCCCCCAGGGAGCCCCAGCATTTT.

The gene calls are TRBV7-3 and TRBJ2-1, with D possibly TRBD2 on 6 matching bases. The ends were cut back, 2 bases at V and 3 bases at J, with 11 bases in the middle. Germline CDR1 is SGHTA and CDR2 is FQGTGA. CDR3 length: 15 residues. Here the CDR3 DNA reads TGTGCCAGCAGCTTACTAGCGCAAAACTACAATGAGCAGTTCTTC. Translating gives CASSLLAQNYNEQFF.

This clone was counted a single time. This same CDR3 is encoded by further DNA sequences in the sample. The gene calls are TRBV9 and TRBJ2-1; the match to TRBD2 covers 12 bases. The CDR3 runs 16 residues. J was trimmed by 4 bases and V by 3 bases; bases with no gene match: 5. Germline loops: CDR1 SGDLS, CDR2 YYNGEE. DNA for the CDR3: TGTGCCAGCAGCGCCACGACTAGCGGGAGATACAATGAGCAGTTCTTC. It yields the protein CASSATTSGRYNEQFF.

The J gene is TRBJ1-1, the V gene TRBV5-4, with TRBD1 as a possible D gene (6 bases). This CDR3 spans 14 amino acids. Germline V gene lookup returns CDR1 SGHNT and CDR2 YYREEE (reference sequence). V was trimmed by 5 bases and J by 1 base, leaving 12 bases between them. The DNA for the CDR3 is TGTGCCAGCAGGCCGGACAGCAGGAACACTGAAGCTTTCTTT. Residues: CASRPDSRNTEAFF.

CDR3 loop: CASSEAAVRGGYTF. The CDR3 DNA sequence: TGTGCCAGCAGTGAAGCAGCGGTGCGGGGGGGCTACACCTTC. The J gene is TRBJ1-2, the V gene TRBV6-1, with D perhaps matching TRBD1 (5 bases). Germline V gives CDR1 MNHNS, CDR2 SASEGT. Trimming cost V 0 bases and J 8 bases, with 13 bases left between them. The CDR3 has 14 residues.

The V gene is TRBV10-3, the J gene TRBJ2-7, with 9 bases that match TRBD2. V shed 8 bases and J 3 bases; nucleotides not matched to a gene: 8. This CDR3 spans 14 amino acids. Germline values: CDR1 ENHRY, CDR2 SYGVKD. DNA for the CDR3: TGTGCCATCGGTGCGGGAGGGGGCGACTACGAGCAGTACTTC. Protein product: CAIGAGGGDYEQYF.

Here the CDR3 DNA reads TGTGCCAGCAGCCTAGATAGCGGGTCCTACAATGAGCAGTTCTTC. Residues: CASSLDSGSYNEQFF. The chain carries TRBV7-3 and TRBJ2-1; 7 nucleotides line up with TRBD2. Trimming removed 5 bases from V and 1 base from J; junction bases left unmatched: 5. From germline, CDR1 is SGHTA and CDR2 FQGTGA. This CDR3 has 15 amino acids.

This clone was detected only once. The chain has TRBV28 and TRBJ1-3; the D gene is possibly TRBD1 (5 bases). V was shortened by 7 bases and J by 1 base, with 14 bases between the two germline ends. This CDR3 is built from 15 residues. CDR1 and CDR2 (germline): MDHEN, SYDVKM. Here the CDR3 reads CASTYMGRSGNTIYF. CDR3 DNA sequence: TGTGCCAGCACATACATGGGGCGTTCTGGAAACACCATATATTTT.

This clone occurred a few times. CDR3 protein: CASSAIPGTGNTEAFF. For the CDR3, the DNA is TGTGCCAGCAGTGCTATTCCCGGGACAGGCAACACTGAAGCTTTCTTT. The gene calls are TRBV25-1 and TRBJ1-1, with 8 bases fitting TRBD1. The V segment lost 4 bases and the J segment 2 bases; nucleotides outside the gene matches: 9. This CDR3 contains 16 residues. Germline values: CDR1 MGHDK, CDR2 SYGVNS.

This clone was seen a handful of times. In the same sample, other DNA sequences code for this CDR3. V usage is TRBV28 and J usage is TRBJ1-5; D gene ambiguous. The CDR3 extends over 12 amino acids. CDR1 and CDR2 (germline): MDHEN, SYDVKM. The V end was cut by 8 bases, the J end by 1 base, with 6 bases between. CDR3 region: CASSRSNQPQHF. The CDR3 bases are TGTGCCAGCTCCCGCAGCAATCAGCCCCAGCATTTT.

In nucleotides, the CDR3 is TGTGCCAGCAGCTTGGTCGGGGGGCTTAAGGAAAAACTGTTTTTT. It specifies CASSLVGGLKEKLFF. The chain has TRBV5-5 and TRBJ1-4, with D possibly matching TRBD1 (6 bases). Germline values: CDR1 SGHKS, CDR2 YYEKEE (reference sequence). Between the trimmed V and J ends, which lost 0 bases and 8 bases, there was a span of 14 bases. This CDR3 has 15 amino acids.

CDR3 sequence reads: CASSLVRGTEAFF. CDR3 DNA sequence: TGTGCCAGCAGCTTAGTTAGGGGCACTGAAGCTTTCTTT. The rearrangement uses TRBV7-6 and TRBJ1-1; tentatively, D is TRBD1 (5 bases). V gave up 1 base and J gave up 4 bases, with 7 bases separating them. The CDR3 has 13 amino acids. The germline V gene encodes CDR1 SGHVS and CDR2 FNYEAQ.

V gene TRBV10-3 combines with J gene TRBJ2-2; 7 nucleotides line up with TRBD1. This CDR3 comprises 15 residues. The V gene end was trimmed by 3 bases and the J gene end by 6 bases; junction bases not matched to a gene: 7. Germline CDR1 ENHRY, CDR2 SYGVKD. In DNA, the CDR3 is TGTGCCATCAGTGAAAGGGGGCTAGCCTCCGGGGAGCTGTTTTTT. It encodes CAISERGLASGELFF.

J is TRBJ2-1 and V is TRBV5-1; D unresolved. Per the germline V gene, CDR1 is SGHRS and CDR2 is YFSETQ. The CDR3 length is 13 residues. The V and J ends lost 0 bases and 8 bases respectively, with 9 bases between them. The DNA for the CDR3 is TGCGCCAGCAGCTTGGTTCTAGAAGATGAGCAGTTCTTC. Translation gives CASSLVLEDEQFF. The full variable domain, rest sourced from reference TRBV5-1 and TRBJ2-1, is KAGVTQTPRYLIKTRGQQVTLSCSPISGHRSVSWYQQTPGQGLQFLFEYFSETQRNKGNFPGRFSGRQFSNSRSEMNVSTLELGDSALYLCASSLVLEDEQFFGPGTRLTVL.

The V and J genes are TRBV19 and TRBJ2-2, with a tentative D call TRBD1 (6 bases). V lost 5 bases and J 2 bases, leaving 15 bases between the germline ends. The CDR3 totals 16 residues. Per germline, CDR1 LNHDA and CDR2 SQIVND (reference sequence). In nucleotides, the CDR3 is TGTGCCAGTAGTCCCTACAGAGGGGGAAACACCGGGGAGCTGTTTTTT. Residues: CASSPYRGGNTGELFF. The entire variable domain, with the rest obtained from reference TRBV19 and TRBJ2-2, is as follows: DGGITQSPKYLFRKEGQNVTLSCEQNLNHDAMYWYRQDPGQGLRLIYYSQIVNDFQKGDIAEGYSVSREKKESFPLTVTSAQKNPTAFYLCASSPYRGGNTGELFFGEGSRLTVL.

The CDR3 DNA follows: TGCGCCAGCAGCATAGGGGTTTCGGAAAAACTGTTTTTT. Translated: CASSIGVSEKLFF. The chain recombines TRBV5-1 with TRBJ1-4; possible D gene TRBD1, 5 bases. V lost 4 bases, J lost 8 bases, and 12 bases lay in between. Germline CDR1 and CDR2: SGHRS and YFSETQ. This CDR3 has 13 residues. Complete variable domain (other parts from reference TRBV5-1 and TRBJ1-4): KAGVTQTPRYLIKTRGQQVTLSCSPISGHRSVSWYQQTPGQGLQFLFEYFSETQRNKGNFPGRFSGRQFSNSRSEMNVSTLELGDSALYLCASSIGVSEKLFFGSGTQLSVL.

The chain joins TRBV6-6 to TRBJ1-2; perhaps TRBD1 as D (6 bases). V lost 0 bases and J 9 bases, leaving 11 bases between the germline ends. This CDR3 comprises 13 residues. CDR1 and CDR2 (germline): MNHNY, SVGAGI (reference sequence). The CDR3 sequence: CASSYSRGASYTF. CDR3 coding DNA: TGTGCCAGCAGTTACTCGCGGGGGGCTAGCTACACCTTC.

The V gene is TRBV28, the J gene TRBJ2-1, with D hard to call. The V and J ends lost 2 bases and 13 bases respectively, with 9 bases between them. The germline V gene has CDR1 MDHEN and CDR2 SYDVKM. This CDR3 is 11 amino acids long. The CDR3 loop is CASSLESHQFF. The CDR3 DNA sequence: TGTGCCAGCAGTTTAGAGAGCCACCAGTTCTTC.

V gene TRBV5-6 combines with J gene TRBJ2-5, with 7 bases lining up with TRBD1. Looked up from germline, CDR1 is SGHDT and CDR2 is YYEEEE. This CDR3 contains 15 residues. J was trimmed by 1 base and V by 1 base; bases with no gene match: 4. The CDR3 is CASSLSPGGQETQYF. The CDR3 region has the DNA TGTGCCAGCAGCTTGTCTCCAGGGGGCCAAGAGACCCAGTACTTC.

The CDR3 nucleotides read TGCGCCAGCAGCCAAGGGGACAGGTTGCACGAGCAGTACTTC. Protein: CASSQGDRLHEQYF. The V call is TRBV4-1, the J call TRBJ2-7; TRBD1 matches 8 bases. V was clipped by 1 base and J by 5 bases; unmatched bases: 4. CDR1 and CDR2 from the germline V gene are MGHRA and YSYEKL. CDR3 size: 14 residues.

The J gene is TRBJ2-2, the V gene TRBV18, with 8 bases that match TRBD1. The germline V gene encodes CDR1 KGHSH and CDR2 LQKENI. This CDR3 has 17 residues. The trim removed 3 bases at V and 7 bases at J, leaving 13 bases unmatched. CDR3 residues: CASSPGGRQGPYGELFF. The CDR3 nucleotides are TGTGCCAGCTCACCTGGAGGTCGACAGGGGCCTTACGGGGAGCTGTTTTTT.

The chain recombines TRBV11-3 with TRBJ2-3, with D possibly called TRBD1 or TRBD2 (5 bases each). Trimming cost V 5 bases and J 0 bases, with 12 bases left between them. Germline V gene lookup returns CDR1 SGHNT and CDR2 YENEEA. This CDR3 contains 15 residues. As DNA, the CDR3 is TGTGCCAGCAGCGCCGGGGCAACTAGCACAGATACGCAGTATTTT. This sequence encodes CASSAGATSTDTQYF.

This sequence joins TRBV18 and TRBJ2-3; 8 bases line up with TRBD2. CDR3 length: 15 amino acids. Germline V lookup: CDR1 KGHSH, CDR2 LQKENI. V shed 4 bases, J shed 3 bases, and the junction held 6 bases outside the gene matches. The CDR3 spells CASSQAGGGTDTQYF. The DNA for the CDR3 is TGTGCCAGCTCACAGGCGGGAGGTGGAACAGATACGCAGTATTTT.

This clone was counted once. The chain joins TRBV5-6 to TRBJ2-1, with D possibly matching TRBD2 (6 bases). In germline, CDR1 is SGHDT, CDR2 YYEEEE. There are 16 residues in the CDR3. Trimming took 4 bases from V and 2 from J, leaving 16 bases between them. The CDR3 DNA follows: TGTGCCAGCAGCAAACCGGGACTGAAGACCTACAATGAGCAGTTCTTC. The encoded protein is CASSKPGLKTYNEQFF.

In its sample, this clone was seen once. Other DNA sequences in this sample translate to the same CDR3. DNA for the CDR3: TGCGCCAGCAGCCTAGGGTCACAAGAGACCCAGTACTTC. Its protein is CASSLGSQETQYF. This sequence joins TRBV5-1 and TRBJ2-5; unclear D gene. Trimming removed 4 bases at V and 2 bases at J, with 9 bases between. The CDR3 runs 13 residues. CDR1 SGHRS and CDR2 YFSETQ come from the germline V gene.

The V gene is TRBV2, the J gene TRBJ2-7; D ambiguous. CDR3 length: 13 amino acids. Trimming took 6 bases from V and 3 from J, leaving 12 bases between them. Germline V gene data show CDR1 as SNHLY and CDR2 as FYNNEI. The CDR3 sequence: CASRLRQYYEQYF. DNA of the CDR3: TGTGCCAGCAGACTCCGGCAATACTACGAGCAGTACTTC. The full variable domain, its missing parts supplied by reference TRBV2 and TRBJ2-7, is EPEVTQTPSHQVTQMGQEVILRCVPISNHLYFYWYRQILGQKVEFLVSFYNNEISEKSEIFDDQFSVERPDGSNFTLKIRSTKLEDSAMYFCASRLRQYYEQYFGPGTRLTVT.

The chain is built from TRBV9 and TRBJ2-7, with D hard to call. CDR1 and CDR2 (germline): SGDLS, YYNGEE. The CDR3 runs 15 residues. Deletions cut 0 bases from V and 4 bases from J, with 14 bases between. CDR3: CASSVGWTPGYEQYF. The CDR3 bases are TGTGCCAGCAGCGTAGGTTGGACCCCCGGATACGAGCAGTACTTC.